Presented here are 18 T cell receptor beta chains from one specimen sequenced in a study of T cell repertoires in cytomegalovirus infection. TCRdb passed the reads through MiXCR, listing each CDR3 protein once. The top ten hold 10% of the sample, which has about 460,000 distinct CDR3 sequences, about 11% seen once. Source material: PBMCs. The receptors were gathered from a human donor in good health (CMV status not recorded). Some clones in this sample may be carry-over from other donors' samples.

This clonotype was counted a few times. The chain is built from TRBV30 and TRBJ2-3; the match to TRBD2 covers 11 bases. Germline V gives CDR1 GTSNPN, CDR2 SVGIG (reference sequence). J gave up 4 bases and V 2 bases, and 2 bases lay outside the gene matches. The CDR3 runs to 14 residues. The CDR3 reads CAWSTSGSPDTQYF. In DNA form, the CDR3 reads TGTGCCTGGAGTACTAGCGGGAGCCCAGATACGCAGTATTTT.

This clonotype was seen ten or more times. The genes are TRBV7-2 and TRBJ1-2; 11 nucleotides line up with TRBD1. Germline V lookup: CDR1 SGHTA, CDR2 FQGNSA. The CDR3 is made up of 14 amino acids. The V segment lost 3 bases and the J segment 6 bases; nucleotides outside the gene matches: 3. CDR3 region: CASSFADRGHGYTF. CDR3 in DNA: TGTGCCAGCAGCTTCGCGGACAGGGGGCATGGCTACACCTTC.

This chain joins TRBV20-1 and TRBJ2-7; D possibly corresponds to TRBD2 (6 bases). Germline V gene sequence: CDR1 DFQATT, CDR2 SNEGSKA (reference sequence). The CDR3 contains 17 residues. V shed 0 bases and J shed 5 bases, with 23 bases lying between them. The chain's CDR3 is CSARDFSGEGIVDEQYF. CDR3 bases: TGCAGTGCTAGAGACTTCTCGGGGGAAGGGATCGTCGACGAGCAGTACTTC.

The chain employs TRBV20-1 and TRBJ1-4, with 9 positions matching TRBD1. The V gene end was trimmed by 6 bases and the J gene end by 6 bases; junction bases not matched to a gene: 5. CDR3 length: 13 residues. From germline, CDR1 is DFQATT and CDR2 SNEGSKA (reference sequence). CDR3 bases: TGCAGTGCCCGGGACAGGGATTATGAAAAACTGTTTTTT. Translation gives CSARDRDYEKLFF.

This clonotype was detected a few times. This chain uses TRBV7-9 with TRBJ1-1; D uncertain. Germline CDR1 SEHNR, CDR2 FQNEAQ (reference sequence). This CDR3 has 11 residues. The V end lost 7 bases, the J end lost 4 bases, and 7 bases lay between the germline ends. For the CDR3, the DNA is TGTGCCAGCAATTGGGGCACTGAAGCTTTCTTT. Amino acids: CASNWGTEAFF.

In this sample, this clonotype turned up many times. V is TRBV12-5 and J is TRBJ2-2; 7 positions match TRBD2. The length of the CDR3 is 16 residues. V lost 0 bases and J lost 5; bases outside the gene matches: 6. Germline V gives CDR1 LGHNT, CDR2 FRNRAP. The CDR3 reads CASGLVIAGETGELFF. The CDR3 DNA sequence: TGTGCTAGTGGTTTGGTGATAGCGGGTGAGACCGGGGAGCTGTTTTTT.

This clonotype showed up many times. The chain recombines TRBV12-3 or TRBV12-4 with TRBJ1-1; D gene ambiguous. V was cut by 1 base and J by 7 bases, with 10 bases left in between. This CDR3 contains 13 residues. The CDR3 reads CASSLVLKREAFF. The DNA of the CDR3 is TGTGCCAGCAGTTTAGTTCTAAAACGTGAAGCTTTCTTT.

The gene calls are TRBV2 and TRBJ2-7, with 7 bases lining up with TRBD1. V shed 4 bases, J shed 4 bases, and the junction held 7 bases outside the gene matches. CDR1 and CDR2 from the germline V gene are SNHLY and FYNNEI. This CDR3 contains 14 residues. CDR3 residues: CASSASVTGYEQYF. CDR3 DNA: TGTGCCAGCAGTGCTTCCGTGACAGGGTACGAGCAGTACTTC.

This clonotype has just a few counts. This chain uses TRBV20-1 with TRBJ1-2, with TRBD1 matching 8 bases. This CDR3 has 13 amino acids. V lost 6 bases and J lost 4; bases outside the gene matches: 7. The germline V gene has CDR1 DFQATT and CDR2 SNEGSKA (reference sequence). CDR3 DNA: TGCAGTGCAAAAAGGGACAGGAGCTATGGCTACACCTTC. Protein: CSAKRDRSYGYTF.

This clonotype was observed at least ten times. The chain carries TRBV10-3 and TRBJ2-5, with 7 positions matching TRBD2. Germline CDR1 reads ENHRY; CDR2 reads SYGVKD. This CDR3 has 16 amino acids. V lost 10 bases to trimming and J lost 4 bases; unmatched junction nucleotides: 18. Here the CDR3 reads CATTVAPAGEGETQYF. CDR3 in DNA: TGTGCCACCACCGTCGCCCCGGCGGGGGAAGGAGAGACCCAGTACTTC.

This clonotype appeared many times. J is TRBJ1-1 and V is TRBV14, with D perhaps matching TRBD1 (6 bases). With 0 bases removed from V and 0 bases from J, the gap between germline ends came to 20 bases. The CDR3 covers 19 residues. Germline values: CDR1 SGHDN, CDR2 FVKESK. The CDR3 loop reads CASSQDYGGPERMNTEAFF. In nucleotides, the CDR3 is TGTGCCAGCAGCCAAGATTACGGGGGGCCGGAGAGAATGAACACTGAAGCTTTCTTT.

V usage is TRBV14 and J usage is TRBJ1-5; 9 bases are a match to TRBD1. V was clipped by 3 bases and J by 11 bases; unmatched bases: 11. CDR3 length: 15 amino acids. CDR1 and CDR2 (germline): SGHDN, FVKESK. The CDR3 DNA reads TGTGCCAGCAGCCAGGCCAGGGACAGGGTACCGTCCCAGCATTTT. Amino acids: CASSQARDRVPSQHF.

V is TRBV18 and J is TRBJ1-4, with D perhaps TRBD1 (5 bases). The CDR3 is made up of 16 amino acids. Per germline, CDR1 KGHSH and CDR2 LQKENI. The germline V and J ends were trimmed by 4 bases and 0 bases, with 12 bases remaining between them. The CDR3 region has the DNA TGTGCCAGCTCACTGGGGGTACCTGCAACTAATGAAAAACTGTTTTTT. Translating gives CASSLGVPATNEKLFF.

This chain uses TRBV28 with TRBJ1-2; D is perhaps TRBD1 (5 bases). The CDR3 extends over 14 amino acids. V was cut by 2 bases and J by 4 bases, with 11 bases left in between. The germline gives CDR1 MDHEN, CDR2 SYDVKM. Here the CDR3 reads CASSLEGAGYGYTF. Written as DNA, the CDR3 is TGTGCCAGCAGTTTAGAAGGGGCGGGCTATGGCTACACCTTC.

DNA for the CDR3: TGCAGTGCTATAAGGGACGCTTTCTGGGAGCAGTACTTC. Translation: CSAIRDAFWEQYF. The chain joins TRBV20-1 to TRBJ2-7; the D call may be TRBD1 or TRBD2 (5 bases each). Germline V lookup: CDR1 DFQATT, CDR2 SNEGSKA (reference sequence). The CDR3 is 13 amino acids. V was cut by 4 bases and J by 7 bases, with 17 bases left in between.

Many counts were recorded for this clonotype. V gene TRBV7-6 combines with J gene TRBJ2-5, with a possible D match to TRBD2 (7 bases). The V and J ends lost 3 bases and 1 base respectively, with 18 bases between them. The CDR3 has 17 amino acids. Germline CDR1 reads SGHVS; CDR2 reads FNYEAQ. Here the CDR3 reads CASSFLGGRGFQETQYF. The DNA for the CDR3 is TGTGCCAGCAGCTTCCTCGGGGGGCGGGGTTTCCAAGAGACCCAGTACTTC.

The J gene is TRBJ2-7, the V gene TRBV20-1; D is perhaps TRBD2 (5 bases). The germline V gene has CDR1 DFQATT and CDR2 SNEGSKA (reference sequence). Trimming left V 5 bases short and J 5 bases short, with 19 bases between. The CDR3 is 14 residues long. Written as DNA, the CDR3 is TGCAGTGCTCAGACGACGGACTTACAAAACGAGCAGTACTTC. It is translated as CSAQTTDLQNEQYF.

This clonotype showed up many times. The rearrangement uses TRBV4-2 and TRBJ2-1; D is unclear. Trimming pared 0 bases from V and 8 bases from J, leaving 20 bases between. The germline V gene has CDR1 LGHNA and CDR2 YNFKEQ. CDR3 length equals 17 residues. CDR3 region: CASSQESGSYEVDEQFF. The DNA of the CDR3 is TGTGCCAGCAGCCAAGAATCTGGCTCCTACGAGGTCGATGAGCAGTTCTTC.